Included here is one T cell receptor (beta chain) sequence, with context. The assay was immunoSEQ multiplex PCR, and TCRdb's table has in-frame clones only and misses some. Seen here are around 2,000,000 clones, approximately 95% observed once, and the top ten hold under 0.15%. This sample was taken from a study of shared clonotypes between healthy human individuals. Sequences were obtained from naive CD4+ T cells sorted from blood. As to subset: CD45RA+ positively selected. This clonotype originated in a man younger than 35 in good health.

The DNA for the CDR3 is TGTGCCAGCAGTGAGGAGGGGCGCGGGATCAACGAGCAGTACTTC. It specifies CASSEEGRGINEQYF. This chain uses TRBV2 with TRBJ2-7, with a tentative D call TRBD2 (6 bases). The germline V gene has CDR1 SNHLY and CDR2 FYNNEI. Trimming took off 3 bases at V and 5 bases at J, with 17 bases between the two ends. This CDR3 is built from 15 residues.